This entry lists 28 T cell receptor beta chains sequenced from one sample in a study of CD8 T cells in Susac syndrome. When the RNA was reverse transcribed, random hexamers were used with an input of about 0.45 to 1 ug. TCRdb redid the calling of the immunoSEQ multiplex PCR reads with MiXCR, one entry per CDR3 protein. The data contain more than 150,000 distinct CDR3 sequences, nearly 97% of them seen just once; the ten biggest clones take up around 0.092%. Sequences were obtained from CD4+ T cells from PBMCs. The receptor set was obtained from a human donor with Susac syndrome.

The genes are TRBV12-3 or TRBV12-4 and TRBJ2-3, with D hard to call. The CDR3 loop spans 16 amino acids. V was cut by 1 base and J by 6 bases, with 17 bases left in between. The CDR3 loop reads CASSLGSDLRWDTQYF. Written as DNA, the CDR3 is TGTGCCAGCAGTTTAGGGTCCGACTTGAGATGGGATACGCAGTATTTT.

The CDR3 nucleotides are TGTGCCAGCAGTGAATACGGACAGGGAGCCAAAAACATTCAGTACTTC. It translates to CASSEYGQGAKNIQYF. This chain joins TRBV25-1 and TRBJ2-4; 8 positions match TRBD1. V lost 0 bases, J lost 0 bases, and 1 base stayed unmatched. CDR3 length: 16 residues. CDR1 is MGHDK, CDR2 SYGVNS, per germline.

This chain connects TRBV29-1 to TRBJ1-4, with TRBD1 matching over 8 bases. Per germline, CDR1 SQVTM and CDR2 ANQGSEA. V lost 5 bases and J lost 7; bases outside the gene matches: 6. This CDR3 is 13 amino acids long. In DNA, the CDR3 is TGCAGCGTTACGACAGGGGCCGGTGAAAAACTGTTTTTT. The encoded protein is CSVTTGAGEKLFF.

The V call is TRBV9, the J call TRBJ2-1; D is perhaps TRBD2 (7 bases). The germline V gene has CDR1 SGDLS and CDR2 YYNGEE. The CDR3 totals 14 residues. The ends were cut back, 4 bases at V and 7 bases at J, with 15 bases in the middle. CDR3 in amino acids: CASSFGGQSNEQFF. CDR3 bases: TGTGCCAGCAGCTTCGGGGGGCAAAGTAATGAGCAGTTCTTC. Looking up the rest from reference TRBV9 and TRBJ2-1 gives the full variable domain: DSGVTQTPKHLITATGQRVTLRCSPRSGDLSVYWYQQSLDQGLQFLIQYYNGEERAKGNILERFSAQQFPDLHSELNLSSLELGDSALYFCASSFGGQSNEQFFGPGTRLTVL.

The chain links TRBV7-3 to TRBJ2-1; TRBD2 aligns across 11 bases. The CDR3 contains 17 residues. V was pared by 3 bases and J by 5 bases, with 9 bases of the junction left unmatched. CDR1 SGHTA and CDR2 FQGTGA come from the germline V gene. The CDR3 bases are TGTGCCAGCAGCTTGCGTAGCGGGGGGGCTGGGAACAATGAGCAGTTCTTC. Its translation: CASSLRSGGAGNNEQFF.

The rearrangement uses TRBV29-1 and TRBJ1-4; weak D call: TRBD1 (5 bases). The ends were cut back, 5 bases at V and 10 bases at J, with 14 bases in the middle. The CDR3 runs 12 residues. Germline V gene data show CDR1 as SQVTM and CDR2 as ANQGSEA. The CDR3 reads CSVRDGGSKLFF. CDR3 DNA: TGCAGCGTTCGGGACGGGGGGTCAAAACTGTTTTTT.

This chain connects TRBV7-2 to TRBJ2-1, with D perhaps matching TRBD2 (6 bases). Germline CDR1 and CDR2: SGHTA and FQGNSA. This CDR3 has 16 amino acids. The V and J ends lost 5 bases and 8 bases respectively, with 22 bases between them. The CDR3 loop is CASSPQLAQARDEQFF. As DNA, the CDR3 is TGTGCCAGCAGCCCTCAACTAGCTCAAGCTAGGGATGAGCAGTTCTTC.

This clonotype was seen a single time. This chain links TRBV30 with TRBJ1-1, with a weak D call TRBD1 (6 bases). V gave up 2 bases and J gave up 12 bases, with 16 bases separating them. The CDR3 sequence is 12 residues long. CDR1 and CDR2 (germline): GTSNPN, SVGIG (reference sequence). This chain's CDR3 is CAWSSTGIGTFF. CDR3 sequence (DNA): TGTGCCTGGAGTAGCACAGGGATCGGAACTTTCTTT.

The V and J genes are TRBV29-1 and TRBJ2-6; maybe TRBD1 (5 bases). Germline CDR1 and CDR2: SQVTM and ANQGSEA. This CDR3 region has 14 residues. V dropped 7 bases and J dropped 2 bases, with 12 bases sitting between them. The CDR3 region is CSAALTAGANVLTF. DNA for the CDR3: TGCAGCGCCGCCCTGACAGCTGGGGCCAACGTCCTGACTTTC.

The rearrangement links TRBV10-3 to TRBJ2-7; TRBD1 agrees at 7 bases. This CDR3 region has 15 residues. CDR1 ENHRY and CDR2 SYGVKD come from the germline V gene. After removal of 6 bases from V and 0 bases from J, the junction contained 8 bases not matched to a gene. As DNA, the CDR3 is TGTGCCATCAGGGGGGAAGGACAGGTCTCCTACGAGCAGTACTTC. Translated, it gives CAIRGEGQVSYEQYF.

The chain has TRBV4-3 and TRBJ2-5; TRBD1 matches 12 bases. The CDR3 is made up of 15 amino acids. V gave up 6 bases and J gave up 5 bases; unmatched junction bases: 7. Germline V lookup: CDR1 LGHNA, CDR2 YSLEER. The CDR3 region is CASSLGTGGLETQYF. CDR3 DNA sequence: TGCGCCAGCAGTTTGGGGACAGGGGGCTTGGAGACCCAGTACTTC.

Written as DNA, the CDR3 is TGTGCCAGCAGCGTAGAGGAGGGCCTTAGCAATCAGCCCCAGCATTTT. Protein: CASSVEEGLSNQPQHF. The chain joins TRBV9 to TRBJ1-5; D remains ambiguous. V shed 0 bases and J shed 0 bases, with 10 bases lying between them. The CDR3 consists of 16 residues. The germline gives CDR1 SGDLS, CDR2 YYNGEE.

The rearrangement joins TRBV30 to TRBJ1-4; a possible D gene is TRBD1 (5 bases). Trimming shortened V by 2 bases and J by 5 bases, and 24 bases separated the two germline ends. Germline CDR1 and CDR2: GTSNPN and SVGIG (reference sequence). The CDR3 covers 18 residues. CDR3 coding DNA: TGTGCCTGGAGTCCGAACCACCTCGTTGGGGCATGGAATGAAAAACTGTTTTTT. This sequence encodes CAWSPNHLVGAWNEKLFF.

V usage is TRBV4-3 and J usage is TRBJ2-7; D is undetermined. This CDR3 comprises 14 residues. V lost 0 bases, J lost 0 bases, and 6 bases lay in between. From germline, CDR1 is LGHNA and CDR2 YSLEER. The CDR3 region has the DNA TGCGCCAGCAGCCAAGATTTGGGCTCCTACGAGCAGTACTTC. It codes for CASSQDLGSYEQYF.

The rearrangement joins TRBV30 to TRBJ1-1; D gene unclear. The CDR3 is 13 amino acids. The V gene's germline CDR1 is GTSNPN and CDR2 SVGIG (reference sequence). The V gene lost 2 bases and the J gene lost 1 base, with 8 bases spanning the gap. The CDR3 region is CAWSQLKNTEAFF. The CDR3 DNA reads as TGTGCCTGGAGTCAGTTGAAGAACACTGAAGCTTTCTTT.

This chain uses TRBV7-9 with TRBJ1-4; possible D gene TRBD1, 5 bases. The germline gives CDR1 SEHNR, CDR2 FQNEAQ (reference sequence). This CDR3 comprises 14 residues. The V end lost 4 bases, the J end lost 6 bases, and 12 bases lay between the germline ends. CDR3 sequence (DNA): TGTGCCAGCAGCTCGGACATACCTTATGAAAAACTGTTTTTT. Translation gives CASSSDIPYEKLFF.

This sequence joins TRBV3-1 and TRBJ1-2; 8 bases map to TRBD1. Germline V gene data show CDR1 as LGHDT and CDR2 as YNNKEL (reference sequence). The CDR3 covers 14 residues. Trimming removed 3 bases from V and 3 bases from J; junction bases left unmatched: 3. The chain's CDR3 is CASSQAGGDYGYTF. The CDR3 coding sequence is TGTGCCAGCAGCCAGGCAGGGGGCGACTATGGCTACACCTTC.

V usage is TRBV29-1 and J usage is TRBJ1-2; the D is unclear. This CDR3 contains 11 residues. Trimming cost V 7 bases and J 5 bases, with 11 bases left between them. Germline CDR1 reads SQVTM; CDR2 reads ANQGSEA. The CDR3 bases are TGCAGCGCCGATCGGGCGTATGGCTACACCTTC. This codes for CSADRAYGYTF. Looking up the rest from reference TRBV29-1 and TRBJ1-2 gives the full variable domain: SAVISQKPSRDICQRGTSLTIQCQVDSQVTMMFWYRQQPGQSLTLIATANQGSEATYESGFVIDKFPISRPNLTFSTLTVSNMSPEDSSIYLCSADRAYGYTFGSGTRLTVV.

V and J are TRBV19 and TRBJ2-1, with D unresolved. The V gene's germline CDR1 is LNHDA and CDR2 SQIVND (reference sequence). V shed 7 bases and J shed 10 bases, with 11 bases lying between them. The CDR3 consists of 11 residues. The CDR3 spells CASIGRYEQFF. CDR3 bases: TGTGCCAGTATAGGGCGTTACGAGCAGTTCTTC.

The V gene is TRBV12-3 or TRBV12-4, the J gene TRBJ2-3; TRBD2 aligns across 12 bases. The CDR3 is 16 residues long. V gave up 6 bases and J gave up 2 bases; unmatched junction bases: 6. This chain's CDR3 is CASRPTSGGYTDTQYF. The CDR3 region has the DNA TGTGCCAGCAGGCCGACTAGCGGGGGATACACAGATACGCAGTATTTT.

This chain uses TRBV30 with TRBJ2-6, with no clear D. V lost 1 base to trimming and J lost 0 bases, with 4 bases between them. The CDR3 is 14 residues long. Germline values: CDR1 GTSNPN, CDR2 SVGIG (reference sequence). CDR3 in DNA: TGTGCCTGGAGTGGTAACTCTGGGGCCAACGTCCTGACTTTC. This gives the protein CAWSGNSGANVLTF. The full variable domain, with the rest looked up from reference TRBV30 and TRBJ2-6, is SQTIHQWPATLVQPVGSPLSLECTVEGTSNPNLYWYRQAAGRGLQLLFYSVGIGQISSEVPQNLSASRPQDRQFILSSKKLLLSDSGFYLCAWSGNSGANVLTFGAGSRLTVL.

The rearrangement uses TRBV10-3 and TRBJ1-1, with D perhaps matching TRBD1 (6 bases). CDR1 and CDR2 from the germline V gene are ENHRY and SYGVKD. V was cut by 6 bases and J by 3 bases, with 11 bases left in between. The CDR3 has 13 amino acids. CDR3 residues: CAIRAGAHTEAFF. CDR3 DNA: TGTGCCATCAGGGCAGGGGCCCACACTGAAGCTTTCTTT.

This chain connects TRBV30 to TRBJ2-1; 8 nucleotides align to TRBD2. Germline V gene data show CDR1 as GTSNPN and CDR2 as SVGIG (reference sequence). V lost 2 bases, J lost 5 bases, and 5 bases stayed unmatched. The CDR3 has 14 residues. CDR3 protein: CAWSSGGPHNEQFF. CDR3 nucleotide sequence: TGTGCCTGGAGTAGCGGGGGCCCCCACAATGAGCAGTTCTTC.

The genes are TRBV19 and TRBJ1-4, with 7 bases lining up with TRBD1. The CDR3 totals 16 residues. Losses at the gene ends were 7 bases for V and 0 bases for J; bases not matched to a gene: 8. Per the germline V gene, CDR1 is LNHDA and CDR2 is SQIVND (reference sequence). The CDR3 sequence is CASTNRGVTTNEKLFF. CDR3 DNA: TGTGCCAGTACTAACAGGGGCGTTACAACTAATGAAAAACTGTTTTTT.

The chain carries TRBV2 and TRBJ2-3; D gene unclear. V lost 8 bases, J lost 2 bases, and 8 bases lay in between. Per the germline V gene, CDR1 is SNHLY and CDR2 is FYNNEI. The CDR3 covers 12 residues. CDR3 region: CASCWSTDTQYF. CDR3 coding DNA: TGTGCCAGCTGCTGGTCCACAGATACGCAGTATTTT. Full variable domain (outside the CDR3, taken from reference TRBV2 and TRBJ2-3): EPEVTQTPSHQVTQMGQEVILRCVPISNHLYFYWYRQILGQKVEFLVSFYNNEISEKSEIFDDQFSVERPDGSNFTLKIRSTKLEDSAMYFCASCWSTDTQYFGPGTRLTVL.

The V gene is TRBV10-3, the J gene TRBJ1-6, with D maybe TRBD1 (6 bases). V lost 0 bases, J lost 6 bases, and 6 bases lay in between. Looked up from germline, CDR1 is ENHRY and CDR2 is SYGVKD. The CDR3 totals 14 residues. The CDR3 coding sequence is TGTGCCATCAGTGAGTCACAGGGTAATTCACCCCTCCACTTT. This codes for CAISESQGNSPLHF.

This sequence joins TRBV6-2 or TRBV6-3 and TRBJ2-1; 8 positions match TRBD2. After removal of 6 bases from V and 6 bases from J, the junction contained 10 bases not matched to a gene. The germline V gene has CDR1 MNHEY and CDR2 SVGEGT. The CDR3 consists of 15 residues. DNA for the CDR3: TGTGCCAGCAGCCTGCTAGCGGGTGTTTCCAATGAGCAGTTCTTC. Amino acids: CASSLLAGVSNEQFF.

The chain recombines TRBV10-3 with TRBJ2-5, with D maybe TRBD2 (5 bases). CDR1 and CDR2 from the germline V gene are ENHRY and SYGVKD. The CDR3 extends over 11 amino acids. Trimming took off 5 bases at V and 4 bases at J, with 5 bases between the two ends. CDR3 sequence: CAISRGETQYF. CDR3 bases: TGTGCCATCAGTCGGGGAGAGACCCAGTACTTC.